The clone carrying this T cell receptor (beta chain) was observed at least ten times. Germline values: CDR1 MNHEY, CDR2 SMNVEV (reference sequence). CDR3 length: 13 amino acids. Trimming cost V 5 bases and J 8 bases, with 14 bases left between them. Amplification yielded TCR beta CDR3 regions, with RNA transcripts as the source. During a first-round RT-PCR of the TCR CDR3, the HTBI primer set was used. Each CDR3 protein gets one entry after TCRdb re-called the multiplex PCR reads with MiXCR. The sample shows hundreds of thousands of distinct CDR3 sequences, approximately 15% of them seen only once. This record comes from a study of T cells in Graves' hyperthyroidism and ophthalmopathy.

The TCR originated in a woman in her thirties or forties with Graves' hyperthyroidism. The sample comprised blood. V usage is TRBV27 and J usage is TRBJ2-3; D not resolved. The CDR3 region is CASSLTPTGTQYF. CDR3 nucleotide sequence: TGTGCCAGCAGTCTCACCCCGACCGGTACGCAGTATTTT.